Included here is one T cell receptor (beta chain) sequence, with context. The authors ran the assay at deep level. Clones were read by immunoSEQ multiplex PCR, and TCRdb kept only the in-frame ones, dropping some. The sample yields about 2.1 million clones, approximately 94% seen once. The CDR3 is 15 residues long. Looked up from germline, CDR1 is MDHEN and CDR2 is SYDVKM. V gave up 5 bases and J gave up 0 bases, with 10 bases separating them. Naive-designated CD8 cells lacked CD45RO, were positively enriched for CCR7, and omitted terminally differentiated effector memory CD45RA+ cells. The data belong to a study of shared clonotypes between healthy human individuals.

The chain employs TRBV28 and TRBJ2-2; D could derive from TRBD1 or TRBD2 (5 bases each). Sequenced input: naive CD8+ T cells from PBMCs. The sequence came from a man in his late teens or twenties in good health. Some clones in this sample may be carry-over from other donors' samples. The CDR3 is CASSPVGANTGELFF. For the CDR3, the DNA is TGTGCCAGCAGTCCGGTGGGGGCGAACACCGGGGAGCTGTTTTTT.